Sequencing of this T cell receptor (beta chain) was carried out in a study of blood T cell repertoires in COVID-19. At the level of the study: Collection of acute and convalescent COVID-19 samples took place in the United States, Italy and Spain. From T cells, B-cell-depleted T cells, or PBMCs came the material, which was cDNA or gDNA.

Germline values: CDR1 SNHLY, CDR2 FYNNEI. The trim removed 6 bases at V and 7 bases at J, leaving 7 bases unmatched. This CDR3 has 15 residues. Original processing methods: Counts of nucleated cells, estimated from reference gene primer amplification, were obtained. Using immunoSEQ multiplex PCR, the repertoire was profiled, and TCRdb retains in-frame clones only, with some absent. V and J calls plus clone size are reproduced from that table; the DNA served to infer D and trimming. The sample contains roughly 200,000 clones, approximately 85% of which appear only once. The TCR originated in a woman aged 60-70 years with acute or convalescent COVID-19. The V gene is TRBV2, the J gene TRBJ2-1; 12 bases line up with TRBD2. The material sequenced was peripheral blood. Written as DNA, the CDR3 is TGTGCCAGCAGCCCGGGACTAGCGGGTATTAATGAGCAGTTCTTC. Its translation is CASSPGLAGINEQFF.